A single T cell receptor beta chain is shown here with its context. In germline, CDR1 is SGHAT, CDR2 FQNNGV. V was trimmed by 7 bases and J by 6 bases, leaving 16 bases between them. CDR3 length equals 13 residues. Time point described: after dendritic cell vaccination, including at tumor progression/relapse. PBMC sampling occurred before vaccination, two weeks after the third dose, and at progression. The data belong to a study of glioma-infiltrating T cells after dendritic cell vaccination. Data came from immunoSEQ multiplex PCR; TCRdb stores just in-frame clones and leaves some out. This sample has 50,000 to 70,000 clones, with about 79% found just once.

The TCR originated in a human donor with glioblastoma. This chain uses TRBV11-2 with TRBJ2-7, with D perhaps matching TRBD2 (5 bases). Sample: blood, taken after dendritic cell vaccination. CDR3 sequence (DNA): TGTGCCAGCACGTCTTCGGGGATCTCCGAGCAGTACTTC. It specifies CASTSSGISEQYF.